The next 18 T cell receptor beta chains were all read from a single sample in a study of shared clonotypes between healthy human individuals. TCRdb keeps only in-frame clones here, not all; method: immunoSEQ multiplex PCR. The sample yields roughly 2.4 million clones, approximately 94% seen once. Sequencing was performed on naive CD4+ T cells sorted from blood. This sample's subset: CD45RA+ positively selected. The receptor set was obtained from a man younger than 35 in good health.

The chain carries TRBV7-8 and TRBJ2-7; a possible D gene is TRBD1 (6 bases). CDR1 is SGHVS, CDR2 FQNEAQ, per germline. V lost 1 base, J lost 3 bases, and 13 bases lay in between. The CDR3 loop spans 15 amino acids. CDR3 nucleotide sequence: TGTGCCAGCAGCTTAGAGTCGGACAGCGACTACGAGCAGTACTTC. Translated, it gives CASSLESDSDYEQYF.

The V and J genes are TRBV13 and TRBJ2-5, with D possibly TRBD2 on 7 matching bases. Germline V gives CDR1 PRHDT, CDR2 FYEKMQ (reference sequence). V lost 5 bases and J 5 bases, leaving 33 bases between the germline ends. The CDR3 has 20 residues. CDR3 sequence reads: CASSRMSGHWSDGGQETQYF. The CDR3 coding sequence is TGTGCCAGCAGCCGTATGTCAGGTCATTGGAGTGACGGGGGGCAGGAGACCCAGTACTTC.

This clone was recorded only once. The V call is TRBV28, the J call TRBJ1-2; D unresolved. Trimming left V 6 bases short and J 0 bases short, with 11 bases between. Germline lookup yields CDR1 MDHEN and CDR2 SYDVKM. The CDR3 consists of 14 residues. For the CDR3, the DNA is TGTGCCAGCAGCCCATCAACCCCTAACTATGGCTACACCTTC. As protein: CASSPSTPNYGYTF.

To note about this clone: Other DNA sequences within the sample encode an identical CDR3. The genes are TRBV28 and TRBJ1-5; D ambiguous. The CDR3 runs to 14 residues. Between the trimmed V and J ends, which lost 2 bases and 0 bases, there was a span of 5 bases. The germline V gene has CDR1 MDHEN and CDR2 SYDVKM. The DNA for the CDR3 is TGTGCCAGCAGTTTAGGAGGTAGCAATCAGCCCCAGCATTTT. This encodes CASSLGGSNQPQHF. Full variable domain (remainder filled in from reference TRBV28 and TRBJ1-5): DVKVTQSSRYLVKRTGEKVFLECVQDMDHENMFWYRQDPGLGLRLIYFSYDVKMKEKGDIPEGYSVSREKKERFSLILESASTNQTSMYLCASSLGGSNQPQHFGDGTRLSIL.

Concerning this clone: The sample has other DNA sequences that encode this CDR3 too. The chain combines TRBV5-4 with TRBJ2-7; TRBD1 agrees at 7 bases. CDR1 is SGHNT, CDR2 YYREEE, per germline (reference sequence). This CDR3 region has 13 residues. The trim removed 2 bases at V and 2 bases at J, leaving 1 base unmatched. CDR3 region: CASSLQGTYEQYF. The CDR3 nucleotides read TGTGCCAGCAGCTTACAGGGGACCTACGAGCAGTACTTC.

CDR3 in amino acids: CASSLAGNQETQYF. As DNA, the CDR3 is TGTGCCAGCAGCCTAGCAGGGAACCAAGAGACCCAGTACTTC. The V and J genes are TRBV28 and TRBJ2-5, with D perhaps given as TRBD1 or TRBD2 (5 bases each). V lost 6 bases, J lost 0 bases, and 11 bases lay in between. The CDR3 loop spans 14 amino acids. CDR1 MDHEN and CDR2 SYDVKM come from the germline V gene.

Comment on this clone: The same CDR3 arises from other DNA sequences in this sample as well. CDR3 DNA: TGTGCCAGCAGTTTGACAGGGAACACTGAAGCTTTCTTT. Its translation: CASSLTGNTEAFF. The chain recombines TRBV27 with TRBJ1-1; maybe TRBD1 (6 bases). The V and J ends lost 3 bases and 1 base respectively, with 6 bases between them. This CDR3 has 13 amino acids. Germline CDR1 is MNHEY and CDR2 is SMNVEV (reference sequence).

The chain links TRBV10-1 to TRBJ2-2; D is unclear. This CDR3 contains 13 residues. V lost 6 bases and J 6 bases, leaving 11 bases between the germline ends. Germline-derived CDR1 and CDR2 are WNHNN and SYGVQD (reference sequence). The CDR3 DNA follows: TGCGCCAGCAGCGGAACTTACGCCGGGGAGCTGTTTTTT. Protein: CASSGTYAGELFF.

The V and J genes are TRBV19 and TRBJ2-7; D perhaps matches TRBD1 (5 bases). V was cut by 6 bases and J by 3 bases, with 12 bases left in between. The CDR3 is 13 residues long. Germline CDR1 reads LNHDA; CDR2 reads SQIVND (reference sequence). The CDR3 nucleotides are TGTGCCAGTAGCAAGCAGGGCAACTACGAGCAGTACTTC. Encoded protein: CASSKQGNYEQYF. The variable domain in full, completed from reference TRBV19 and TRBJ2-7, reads DGGITQSPKYLFRKEGQNVTLSCEQNLNHDAMYWYRQDPGQGLRLIYYSQIVNDFQKGDIAEGYSVSREKKESFPLTVTSAQKNPTAFYLCASSKQGNYEQYFGPGTRLTVT.

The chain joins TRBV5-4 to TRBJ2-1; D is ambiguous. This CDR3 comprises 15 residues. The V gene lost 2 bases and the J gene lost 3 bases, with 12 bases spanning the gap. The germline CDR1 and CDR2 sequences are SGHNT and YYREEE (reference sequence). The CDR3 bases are TGTGCCAGCAGCTTATCCCGAGACGTCTACAATGAGCAGTTCTTC. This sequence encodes CASSLSRDVYNEQFF. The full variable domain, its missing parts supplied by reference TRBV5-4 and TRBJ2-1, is ETGVTQSPTHLIKTRGQQVTLRCSSQSGHNTVSWYQQALGQGPQFIFQYYREEENGRGNFPPRFSGLQFPNYSSELNVNALELDDSALYLCASSLSRDVYNEQFFGPGTRLTVL.

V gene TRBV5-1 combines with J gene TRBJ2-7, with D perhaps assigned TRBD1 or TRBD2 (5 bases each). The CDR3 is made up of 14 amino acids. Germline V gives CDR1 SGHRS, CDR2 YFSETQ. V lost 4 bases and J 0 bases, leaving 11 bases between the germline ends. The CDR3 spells CASSPGRLSYEQYF. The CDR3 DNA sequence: TGCGCCAGCAGCCCGGGACGGCTCTCCTACGAGCAGTACTTC.

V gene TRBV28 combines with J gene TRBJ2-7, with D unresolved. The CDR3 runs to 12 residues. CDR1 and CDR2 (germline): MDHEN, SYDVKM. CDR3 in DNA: TGTTCCTCGGGTGCCCGGTCCTACGAGCAGTACTTC. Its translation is CSSGARSYEQYF. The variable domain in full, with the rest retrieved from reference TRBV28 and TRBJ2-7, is DVKVTQSSRYLVKRTGEKVFLECVQDMDHENMFWYRQDPGLGLRLIYFSYDVKMKEKGDIPEGYSVSREKKERFSLILESASTNQTSMYLCSSGARSYEQYFGPGTRLTVT.

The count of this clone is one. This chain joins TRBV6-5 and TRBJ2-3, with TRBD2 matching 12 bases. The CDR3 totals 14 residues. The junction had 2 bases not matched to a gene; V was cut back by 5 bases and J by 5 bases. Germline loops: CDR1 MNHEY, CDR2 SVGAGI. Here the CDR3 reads CASSKGLAGDTQYF. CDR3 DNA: TGTGCCAGCAGTAAGGGACTAGCGGGAGATACGCAGTATTTT.

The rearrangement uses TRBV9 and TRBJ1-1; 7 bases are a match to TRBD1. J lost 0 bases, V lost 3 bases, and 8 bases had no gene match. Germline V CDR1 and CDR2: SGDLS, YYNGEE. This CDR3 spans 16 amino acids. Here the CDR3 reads CASSEAQGVVNTEAFF. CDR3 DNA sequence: TGTGCCAGCAGCGAGGCCCAGGGGGTGGTGAACACTGAAGCTTTCTTT.

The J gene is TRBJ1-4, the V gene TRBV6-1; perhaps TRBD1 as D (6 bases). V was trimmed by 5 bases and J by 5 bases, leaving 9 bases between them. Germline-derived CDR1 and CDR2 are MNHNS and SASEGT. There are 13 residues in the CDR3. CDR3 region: CASSPRGNEKLFF. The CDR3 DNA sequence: TGTGCCAGCAGTCCCAGGGGAAATGAAAAACTGTTTTTT.

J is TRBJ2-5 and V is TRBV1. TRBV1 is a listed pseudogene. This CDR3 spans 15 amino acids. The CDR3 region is CTSSQDMGPGETQYF. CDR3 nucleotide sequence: TGCACCAGCAGCCAAGATATGGGCCCCGGGGAGACCCAGTACTTC.

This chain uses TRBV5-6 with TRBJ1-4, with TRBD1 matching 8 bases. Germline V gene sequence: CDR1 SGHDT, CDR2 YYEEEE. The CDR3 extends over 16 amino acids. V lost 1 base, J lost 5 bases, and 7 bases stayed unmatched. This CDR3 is CASSLLGQGYNEKLFF. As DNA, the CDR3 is TGTGCCAGCAGCTTGTTAGGACAGGGTTACAATGAAAAACTGTTTTTT.

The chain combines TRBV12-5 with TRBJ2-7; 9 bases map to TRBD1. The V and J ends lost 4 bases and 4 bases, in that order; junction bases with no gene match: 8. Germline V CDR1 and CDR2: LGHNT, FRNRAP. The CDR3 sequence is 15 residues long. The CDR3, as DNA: TGTGCTAGTGGTTGGAACCGGGACAGGGTGTACGAGCAGTACTTC. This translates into CASGWNRDRVYEQYF.